Below, 9 T cell receptor beta chains from the same sample are listed, as sequenced in a study of blood T cell repertoires in COVID-19. TCRdb's copy holds only in-frame clones and misses some; the assay was immunoSEQ multiplex PCR. Here the sample spans about 400,000 clones, 85% to 90% being singletons. Sequenced material: PBMCs or T cells enriched from blood (not recorded which). Receptors were obtained from a woman between 50 and 59 years old who had recovered from COVID-19.

This chain uses TRBV7-9 with TRBJ1-5; 10 bases line up with TRBD1. There are 16 residues in the CDR3. Trimming took 4 bases from V and 0 from J; bases not matched to a gene: 3. CDR1 is SEHNR, CDR2 FQNEAQ, per germline (reference sequence). CDR3 in DNA: TGTGCCAGCAGCTGGGGGACAGGGGATAGCAATCAGCCCCAGCATTTT. As protein: CASSWGTGDSNQPQHF.

The chain links TRBV11-1 to TRBJ1-2, with a weak D call TRBD1 (5 bases). Per germline, CDR1 SGHAT and CDR2 FQDESV (reference sequence). V was cut by 6 bases and J by 2 bases, with 10 bases left in between. The CDR3 runs 13 residues. The CDR3 DNA follows: TGTGCCAGCAGTACCTCAGGGAACTATGGCTACACCTTC. Translated, it gives CASSTSGNYGYTF.

The chain recombines TRBV3-1 (or the pseudogene TRBV3-2) with TRBJ1-3, with D perhaps matching TRBD1 (6 bases). Per the germline V gene, CDR1 is LGHDT and CDR2 is YNNKEL (reference sequence). Trimming left V 0 bases short and J 4 bases short, with 7 bases between. The CDR3 has 14 amino acids. The DNA for the CDR3 is TGTGCCAGCAGCCAAGAAGGGGGAGGAAACACCATATATTTT. This sequence encodes CASSQEGGGNTIYF.

The gene calls are TRBV6-5 and TRBJ2-7, with D uncertain. This CDR3 region has 14 residues. Germline values: CDR1 MNHEY, CDR2 SVGAGI. Trimming cost V 0 bases and J 3 bases, with 9 bases left between them. CDR3 residues: CASSYSTPDYEQYF. As DNA, the CDR3 is TGTGCCAGCAGTTACTCGACACCTGACTACGAGCAGTACTTC.

This rearrangement joins TRBV28 to TRBJ2-3, with D possibly matching TRBD2 (6 bases). This CDR3 has 16 residues. Germline CDR1 and CDR2: MDHEN and SYDVKM. The germline V and J ends were trimmed by 2 bases and 8 bases, with 20 bases remaining between them. CDR3 nucleotides: TGTGCCAGCAGTTTAGCCCGACGGGGGACCGTAGGTACGCAGTATTTT. It codes for CASSLARRGTVGTQYF.

The rearrangement joins TRBV5-1 to TRBJ1-4; weak D call: TRBD1 (6 bases). This CDR3 region has 14 residues. Trimming cost V 5 bases and J 7 bases, with 15 bases left between them. CDR1 and CDR2 (germline): SGHRS, YFSETQ. The CDR3 loop is CASRGTGFSEKLFF. CDR3 nucleotides: TGCGCCAGCAGGGGCACAGGGTTCAGTGAAAAACTGTTTTTT.

The rearrangement links TRBV5-1 to TRBJ2-3; D is ambiguous. The germline V and J ends were trimmed by 6 bases and 6 bases, with 17 bases remaining between them. CDR3 length: 14 amino acids. The V gene's germline CDR1 is SGHRS and CDR2 YFSETQ. In nucleotides, the CDR3 is TGCGCCAGCACCCTCCCCACCCCCGGGGATACGCAGTATTTT. It yields the protein CASTLPTPGDTQYF.

V usage is TRBV14 and J usage is TRBJ1-6; no clear D gene. Trimming left V 4 bases short and J 10 bases short, with 17 bases between. The CDR3 has 15 residues. Germline V gives CDR1 SGHDN, CDR2 FVKESK. In nucleotides, the CDR3 is TGTGCCAGCAGCCCATCGGGTTTAGGCGGCTCACCCCTCCACTTT. Protein: CASSPSGLGGSPLHF. The full variable domain, its missing parts supplied by reference TRBV14 and TRBJ1-6, is EAGVTQFPSHSVIEKGQTVTLRCDPISGHDNLYWYRRVMGKEIKFLLHFVKESKQDESGMPNNRFLAERTGGTYSTLKVQPAELEDSGVYFCASSPSGLGGSPLHFGNGTRLTVT.

V and J are TRBV2 and TRBJ1-5; TRBD1 aligns across 8 bases. This CDR3 has 17 amino acids. Looked up from germline, CDR1 is SNHLY and CDR2 is FYNNEI. V lost 5 bases, J lost 3 bases, and 12 bases stayed unmatched. The DNA for the CDR3 is TGTGCCAGCAGTTTCCCCACGACAGGGGCCACCAATCAGCCCCAGCATTTT. Its translation is CASSFPTTGATNQPQHF.